This passage covers 31 T cell receptor beta chains from one sample sequenced in a study of shared clonotypes between healthy human individuals. Some clones are missing from TCRdb's copy, which holds only in-frame ones; the method was immunoSEQ multiplex PCR. The sample holds about 2.4 million clones, 90% to 95% seen once. Sequencing was carried out using naive CD4+ T cells from PBMCs. Subset defined: CD45RA+ positively selected. The receptors here all came from a man between 18 and 29 years old in good health. Some clones in this sample may be carry-over from other donors' samples.

Concerning this clone: Other DNA sequences of this sample code for an identical CDR3. J is TRBJ1-1 and V is TRBV7-2, with D tentatively TRBD1 (5 bases). CDR1 SGHTA and CDR2 FQGNSA come from the germline V gene. The V end was cut by 3 bases, the J end by 4 bases, with 9 bases between. CDR3 length equals 13 residues. The CDR3 nucleotides are TGTGCCAGCAGCTTGGGGGGACGCACTGAAGCTTTCTTT. Amino acids: CASSLGGRTEAFF.

V and J are TRBV2 and TRBJ1-5; D not resolved. The length of the CDR3 is 15 residues. The V gene lost 3 bases and the J gene lost 1 base, with 10 bases spanning the gap. Germline CDR1 SNHLY, CDR2 FYNNEI. In DNA form, the CDR3 reads TGTGCCAGCAGTGAGTCTAAGAGGAGCAATCAGCCCCAGCATTTT. This translates into CASSESKRSNQPQHF.

The CDR3: CASIGGSAGNQPQHF. CDR3 sequence (DNA): TGTGCCAGTATAGGGGGCAGCGCCGGCAATCAGCCCCAGCATTTT. J is TRBJ1-5 and V is TRBV19, with TRBD1 identical over 7 bases. The CDR3 runs 15 residues. The germline V gene encodes CDR1 LNHDA and CDR2 SQIVND (reference sequence). V dropped 7 bases and J dropped 2; count of bases not matched to a gene: 8.

J is TRBJ2-3 and V is TRBV30; 9 bases are a match to TRBD2. The CDR3 has 17 residues. With V trimmed by 1 base and J by 2 bases, 10 bases remained unmatched. Per the germline V gene, CDR1 is GTSNPN and CDR2 is SVGIG (reference sequence). CDR3 sequence: CAWSGLAGEMTTDTQYF. DNA for the CDR3: TGTGCCTGGAGTGGATTAGCGGGAGAGATGACCACAGATACGCAGTATTTT.

This clone was counted a single time. The chain combines TRBV6-5 with TRBJ2-7; 11 bases map to TRBD2. The CDR3 runs to 15 residues. The germline CDR1 and CDR2 sequences are MNHEY and SVGAGI. Trimming removed 5 bases from V and 3 bases from J; junction bases left unmatched: 6. The CDR3 loop reads CASSRTSGSYYEQYF. As DNA, the CDR3 is TGTGCCAGCAGTAGGACTAGCGGGTCGTACTACGAGCAGTACTTC.

CDR3: CAWSVGEASNQPQHF. The CDR3 region has the DNA TGTGCCTGGAGTGTCGGGGAGGCTAGCAATCAGCCCCAGCATTTT. The chain carries TRBV30 and TRBJ1-5; D is uncertain. Germline V gives CDR1 GTSNPN, CDR2 SVGIG (reference sequence). This CDR3 is built from 15 residues. Trimming shortened V by 0 bases and J by 0 bases, and 9 bases separated the two germline ends.

The chain links TRBV7-2 to TRBJ2-3, with 10 bases matching TRBD2. This CDR3 comprises 17 residues. Germline loops: CDR1 SGHTA, CDR2 FQGNSA. V shed 5 bases, J shed 2 bases, and the junction held 10 bases outside the gene matches. The CDR3 protein is CASSQRRTSGNTDTQYF. CDR3 bases: TGTGCCAGCAGCCAACGCCGGACTAGCGGTAACACAGATACGCAGTATTTT. Filled out from reference TRBV7-2 and TRBJ2-3, the complete variable domain reads GAGVSQSPSNKVTEKGKDVELRCDPISGHTALYWYRQSLGQGLEFLIYFQGNSAPDKSGLPSDRFSAERTGGSVSTLTIQRTQQEDSAVYLCASSQRRTSGNTDTQYFGPGTRLTVL.

This chain uses TRBV5-1 with TRBJ2-5; 11 nucleotides line up with TRBD1. Germline assignment: CDR1 SGHRS and CDR2 YFSETQ. This CDR3 has 18 amino acids. With V trimmed by 5 bases and J by 4 bases, 16 bases remained unmatched. CDR3 nucleotide sequence: TGCGCCAGCAGTATATCCCTCGGCTTGGGGACAGGGGGAGAGACCCAGTACTTC. It encodes CASSISLGLGTGGETQYF.

The CDR3 DNA reads as TGTGCCAGCAGCTTAGAGGGGGGCGCGAGCGCTTTCTTT. Amino acid sequence: CASSLEGGASAFF. This chain connects TRBV7-9 to TRBJ1-1, with TRBD1 as a possible D gene (6 bases). Germline values: CDR1 SEHNR, CDR2 FQNEAQ (reference sequence). Between the trimmed V and J ends, which lost 1 base and 11 bases, there was a span of 14 bases. There are 13 residues in the CDR3.

Points on this clone: The sample has other DNA sequences that encode this CDR3 too. The chain joins TRBV4-1 to TRBJ2-5, with 9 bases lining up with TRBD1. J gave up 4 bases and V 6 bases, and 6 bases lay outside the gene matches. Looked up from germline, CDR1 is MGHRA and CDR2 is YSYEKL. This CDR3 region has 14 residues. This CDR3 is CASSLQGAGETQYF. CDR3 bases: TGCGCCAGCAGTTTACAGGGGGCAGGAGAGACCCAGTACTTC.

As regards this clone: In the same sample, other DNA sequences code for this CDR3. The gene calls are TRBV18 and TRBJ2-7, with D unclear. This CDR3 spans 14 amino acids. The V gene lost 3 bases and the J gene lost 0 bases, with 9 bases spanning the gap. CDR1 is KGHSH and CDR2 is LQKENI in the germline V gene. The CDR3 DNA is TGTGCCAGCTCACCTGGACGGAACTCCTACGAGCAGTACTTC. This sequence encodes CASSPGRNSYEQYF.

The chain uses TRBV7-9 and TRBJ1-1, with a tentative D call TRBD1 (5 bases). The CDR3 spans 13 residues. The germline V gene has CDR1 SEHNR and CDR2 FQNEAQ (reference sequence). Trimming cost V 7 bases and J 7 bases, with 16 bases left between them. The CDR3: CASILMGVDEAFF. CDR3 in DNA: TGTGCCAGCATTCTTATGGGGGTAGATGAAGCTTTCTTT.

The J gene is TRBJ2-5, the V gene TRBV28; 8 bases are a match to TRBD2. This CDR3 is built from 15 residues. Germline V gene data show CDR1 as MDHEN and CDR2 as SYDVKM. Germline trimming cut 6 bases from V and 1 base from J; bases unmatched to any gene: 7. For the CDR3, the DNA is TGTGCCAGCAGCCGCGGGGGGCTTGGCCAAGAGACCCAGTACTTC. This sequence encodes CASSRGGLGQETQYF.

The chain is built from TRBV7-9 and TRBJ1-1; TRBD1 matches 7 bases. Looked up from germline, CDR1 is SEHNR and CDR2 is FQNEAQ (reference sequence). CDR3 size: 14 residues. The V segment lost 5 bases and the J segment 4 bases; nucleotides outside the gene matches: 7. The CDR3 loop reads CASSQQGQVTEAFF. The CDR3 DNA reads as TGTGCCAGCAGCCAACAGGGGCAGGTCACTGAAGCTTTCTTT.

This CDR3 is CASSWTAGSYNEQFF. DNA of the CDR3: TGTGCCAGCAGTTGGACGGCAGGTTCCTACAATGAGCAGTTCTTC. The rearrangement uses TRBV28 and TRBJ2-1; no definite D call. Germline loops: CDR1 MDHEN, CDR2 SYDVKM. The CDR3 totals 15 residues. V was pared by 4 bases and J by 1 base, with 11 bases between.

Remarks on this clone: The same CDR3 is also encoded by other DNA sequences in this sample. The chain joins TRBV27 to TRBJ1-5; D is perhaps TRBD1 (6 bases). The germline V gene has CDR1 MNHEY and CDR2 SMNVEV (reference sequence). V lost 6 bases, J lost 4 bases, and 10 bases lay in between. This CDR3 region has 13 residues. The CDR3 DNA reads TGTGCCAGCAGCCTAGACAGGAATCAGCCCCAGCATTTT. Protein sequence: CASSLDRNQPQHF.

This clone showed up just a few times. The J gene is TRBJ1-4, the V gene TRBV18; D perhaps matches TRBD1 (5 bases). Germline V lookup: CDR1 KGHSH, CDR2 LQKENI. The CDR3 sequence is 12 residues long. V lost 1 base and J lost 9, with 6 bases in between. The CDR3, as DNA: TGTGCCAGCTCACCACAGGGGCAAAAACTGTTTTTT. Encoded protein: CASSPQGQKLFF.

The chain is built from TRBV18 and TRBJ1-3, with TRBD1 matching over 8 bases. V trimming: 10 bases; J trimming: 2 bases; junction bases outside the gene matches: 4. The CDR3 consists of 13 residues. Germline V gene data show CDR1 as KGHSH and CDR2 as LQKENI. The CDR3 DNA follows: TGTGCCATCACGGACAGGGCTGGAAACACCATATATTTT. Its translation: CAITDRAGNTIYF.

V is TRBV29-1 and J is TRBJ2-2; D call uncertain. CDR1 and CDR2 (germline): SQVTM, ANQGSEA. The ends were cut back, 1 base at V and 5 bases at J, with 8 bases in the middle. The CDR3 sequence is 13 residues long. CDR3: CSVEARVTGELFF. Written as DNA, the CDR3 is TGCAGCGTTGAAGCCCGTGTTACCGGGGAGCTGTTTTTT.

Written as DNA, the CDR3 is TGTGCCAGCTCACCACTACAGGGGATTATGACCTACAATGAGCAGTTCTTC. This codes for CASSPLQGIMTYNEQFF. The V gene is TRBV18, the J gene TRBJ2-1; TRBD1 aligns across 7 bases. The CDR3 is made up of 17 amino acids. V lost 1 base, J lost 2 bases, and 8 bases stayed unmatched. Germline lookup yields CDR1 KGHSH and CDR2 LQKENI.

This chain links TRBV7-7 with TRBJ2-5; TRBD2 might be the D (6 bases). The germline V gene encodes CDR1 SSHAT and CDR2 FNYEAQ (reference sequence). Trimming took off 5 bases at V and 5 bases at J, with 21 bases between the two ends. There are 16 residues in the CDR3. CDR3 coding DNA: TGTGCCAGCAGCCCCAGGTTGGAGGGGCGAGAGGAGACCCAGTACTTC. Encoded protein: CASSPRLEGREETQYF.

The chain recombines TRBV7-9 with TRBJ2-7, with 9 nucleotides matching TRBD1. After removal of 5 bases from V and 4 bases from J, the junction contained 9 bases not matched to a gene. The CDR3 has 15 residues. In germline, CDR1 is SEHNR, CDR2 FQNEAQ (reference sequence). The CDR3 DNA sequence: TGTGCCAGCAGCCTACTCGGGACAGGGAATTACGAGCAGTACTTC. This codes for CASSLLGTGNYEQYF.

This clone was recorded once. The chain carries TRBV9 and TRBJ2-3; TRBD2 aligns across 11 bases. This CDR3 contains 16 residues. Per the germline V gene, CDR1 is SGDLS and CDR2 is YYNGEE. V shed 4 bases and J 6 bases; nucleotides not matched to a gene: 10. The CDR3 is CASSPRVAGGVDTQYF. As DNA, the CDR3 is TGTGCCAGCAGCCCTCGGGTAGCGGGAGGGGTGGATACGCAGTATTTT.

The chain links TRBV9 to TRBJ2-7; D unclear. V lost 3 bases and J 0 bases, leaving 7 bases between the germline ends. The CDR3 contains 13 residues. CDR1 and CDR2 from the germline V gene are SGDLS and YYNGEE. The CDR3 nucleotides read TGTGCCAGCAGCGAGGGCGCCTCCTACGAGCAGTACTTC. Encoded protein: CASSEGASYEQYF.

In nucleotides, the CDR3 is TGTGCCAGCAGCCCCCAAGGTATCCCTAACTATGGCTACACCTTC. Its protein product is CASSPQGIPNYGYTF. V usage is TRBV7-2 and J usage is TRBJ1-2; unclear D gene. The V end lost 5 bases, the J end lost 0 bases, and 13 bases lay between the germline ends. Per the germline V gene, CDR1 is SGHTA and CDR2 is FQGNSA. The CDR3 extends over 15 amino acids.

The chain recombines TRBV7-9 with TRBJ2-7; maybe TRBD2 (5 bases). CDR1 is SEHNR and CDR2 is FQNEAQ in the germline V gene (reference sequence). V was cut by 5 bases and J by 0 bases, with 8 bases left in between. This CDR3 has 13 amino acids. CDR3 coding DNA: TGTGCCAGCAGCCGCCGGGACTCCTACGAGCAGTACTTC. Translation gives CASSRRDSYEQYF.

The rearrangement links TRBV11-2 to TRBJ2-7; D not certain. The germline gives CDR1 SGHAT, CDR2 FQNNGV. V gave up 5 bases and J gave up 6 bases, with 14 bases separating them. This CDR3 region has 13 residues. The CDR3 region has the DNA TGTGCCAGCAGCCCCCGAAGAGGCTCCGAGCAGTACTTC. Protein: CASSPRRGSEQYF.

V usage is TRBV2 and J usage is TRBJ1-6, with unresolved D. Trimming cost V 8 bases and J 4 bases, with 9 bases left between them. In germline, CDR1 is SNHLY, CDR2 FYNNEI. This CDR3 has 13 amino acids. For the CDR3, the DNA is TGTGCCAGCTTCCGGGAATATAATTCACCCCTCCACTTT. Encoded protein: CASFREYNSPLHF.

This clone has only a few counts. V is TRBV28 and J is TRBJ1-2; D not resolved. The CDR3 contains 13 residues. Germline V gives CDR1 MDHEN, CDR2 SYDVKM. V lost 6 bases and J 4 bases, leaving 12 bases between the germline ends. CDR3 amino acids: CASSGSGRYGYTF. DNA of the CDR3: TGTGCCAGCAGCGGGTCGGGCCGCTATGGCTACACCTTC.

A few counts support this clone. The chain combines TRBV29-1 with TRBJ2-2, with 7 bases identical to TRBD2. Germline trimming cut 5 bases from V and 2 bases from J; bases unmatched to any gene: 11. Looked up from germline, CDR1 is SQVTM and CDR2 is ANQGSEA. The CDR3 covers 16 residues. The CDR3 bases are TGCAGCGTTCTCCCGAAGGGAGGGCGAAACACCGGGGAGCTGTTTTTT. It codes for CSVLPKGGRNTGELFF.

This clone was seen just once. The sample carries other DNA sequences with the same CDR3. The rearrangement joins TRBV7-3 to TRBJ2-1, with a weak D call TRBD2 (5 bases). Germline V CDR1 and CDR2: SGHTA, FQGTGA. Between the trimmed V and J ends, which lost 3 bases and 2 bases, there was a span of 8 bases. The CDR3 is 14 residues long. CDR3 coding DNA: TGTGCCAGCAGCTTTTCCGGGACCTACAATGAGCAGTTCTTC. Translation gives CASSFSGTYNEQFF. Filled out from reference TRBV7-3 and TRBJ2-1, the complete variable domain reads GAGVSQTPSNKVTEKGKYVELRCDPISGHTALYWYRQSLGQGPEFLIYFQGTGAADDSGLPNDRFFAVRPEGSVSTLKIQRTERGDSAVYLCASSFSGTYNEQFFGPGTRLTVL.